This TCR beta chain was sequenced in a study of cytomegalovirus exposure and HLA in healthy donors. With 60 Vbeta and 13 Jbeta primers, the PCR was carried out. Sequencing was performed with immunoSEQ multiplex PCR; in TCRdb, only in-frame clones are kept and a portion is missing. This table holds about 210,000 clones, around 80% found once. This clone was seen only once. Its antigen is still unknown. Germline V gene data show CDR1 as LNHNV and CDR2 as YYDKDF (reference sequence). Trimming cost V 4 bases and J 3 bases; bases outside gene matches: 15. The CDR3 consists of 18 residues. Findings and limits, study-wide: The presence/absence work took it that sequencing depth was about the same across donors. Specificity for CMV antigens was confirmed in vitro for a few of the CMV-associated chains.

Sequencing input: PBMCs. This TCR derives from a boy aged 5-17 years in good health and CMV-seronegative. The gene calls are TRBV15 and TRBJ1-2; 9 bases agree with TRBD1. CDR3 sequence: CATSIRDRDLKHDYGYTF. The CDR3 DNA sequence: TGTGCCACCAGCATCCGGGACAGGGACCTTAAACACGACTATGGCTACACCTTC.